Listed below are T cell receptor beta chains from one sample, sequenced in a study of cytomegalovirus exposure and HLA in healthy donors. TCRdb's copy holds only in-frame clones and misses some; the assay was immunoSEQ multiplex PCR. The sample has 250,000 to 400,000 clones; 75% to 90% are singletons. Specimen: PBMCs. These TCRs come from a woman aged 25 to 45 in good health and CMV-seropositive. Each CDR3 is given with its conserved first and last residue. A D gene is named only where the DNA matches it firmly. Clone size appears in some rows only: once, few, many, or a class for an expanded clone.

clone size,D gene,V gene,J gene,CDR3 protein,CDR3 DNA
-,TRBD1,TRBV6-1,TRBJ1-2,CASSEFRTGGNYGYTF,TGTGCCAGCAGTGAATTTAGGACAGGCGGTAACTATGGCTACACCTTC
-,-,TRBV29-1,TRBJ2-2,CSVDRQNTGELFF,TGCAGCGTTGACCGGCAAAACACCGGGGAGCTGTTTTTT
-,-,TRBV27,TRBJ1-1,CASSQTGLAEAFF,TGTGCCAGCAGTCAGACAGGACTAGCGGAAGCTTTCTTT
-,TRBD1,TRBV5-1,TRBJ1-1,CASSEWTGDTEAFF,TGCGCCAGCAGCGAATGGACAGGAGACACTGAAGCTTTCTTT
-,-,TRBV5-5,TRBJ1-6,CASSLSPGNNSPLHF,TGTGCCAGCAGCTTGTCCCCGGGGAATAATTCACCCCTCCACTTT
-,-,TRBV18,TRBJ1-2,CASSPGPYGYTF,TGTGCCAGCTCACCTGGGCCCTATGGCTACACCTTC
-,TRBD1,TRBV15,TRBJ1-5,CATSSRQGGTSSVQPQHF,TGTGCCACCAGCAGCAGACAGGGGGGAACCTCTTCGGTTCAGCCCCAGCATTTT
once,-,TRBV5-6,TRBJ2-7,CASSVGATGGQYF,TGTGCCAGCAGCGTCGGGGCTACTGGTGGGCAGTACTTC
-,-,TRBV7-8,TRBJ2-1,CASSLREGIPWIQQFF,TGTGCCAGCAGCTTAAGGGAAGGGATCCCCTGGATCCAGCAGTTCTTC
-,-,TRBV19,TRBJ1-1,CASKKLSTEAFF,TGTGCCAGTAAAAAGCTCAGCACTGAAGCTTTCTTT
-,-,TRBV27,TRBJ2-7,CASSLGGTGHYEQYF,TGTGCCAGCAGTTTAGGGGGGACGGGCCACTACGAGCAGTACTTC
-,TRBD2,TRBV19,TRBJ2-2,CASIRGGHYTGELFF,TGTGCCAGTATACGCGGGGGGCATTACACCGGGGAGCTGTTTTTT
-,-,TRBV27,TRBJ1-1,CASSLRGFTEAFF,TGTGCCAGCAGTTTACGGGGTTTCACTGAAGCTTTCTTT
-,-,TRBV5-4,TRBJ2-1,CASRPRGGIGDEQFF,TGTGCCAGCAGACCGAGGGGGGGGATTGGCGATGAGCAGTTCTTC
-,-,TRBV7-9,TRBJ2-3,CASSSPGTGSDTQYF,TGTGCCAGCAGCTCACCCGGGACTGGGTCAGATACGCAGTATTTT
-,-,TRBV18,TRBJ2-7,CASSRPDSYEQYF,TGTGCCAGCTCCCGACCCGACAGCTACGAGCAGTACTTC
once,TRBD1,TRBV27,TRBJ2-7,CASRTAQGASYEQYF,TGTGCCAGCAGGACAGCACAGGGGGCCTCCTACGAGCAGTACTTC
-,TRBD1,TRBV5-1,TRBJ2-7,CASSEGSLDRGDEQYF,TGCGCCAGCAGCGAAGGATCCTTGGACAGGGGAGACGAGCAGTACTTC
-,-,TRBV27,TRBJ2-2,CASSFRPQTNTGELFF,TGTGCCAGCAGTTTCCGGCCGCAGACAAACACCGGGGAGCTGTTTTTT
-,-,TRBV18,TRBJ1-1,CASSRGKAMNTEAFF,TGTGCCAGCTCACGGGGGAAGGCCATGAACACTGAAGCTTTCTTT
-,TRBD2,TRBV4-2,TRBJ2-3,CASSPRLGTSTQYF,TGTGCCAGCAGCCCCAGGTTAGGGACTAGCACCCAGTATTTT
-,TRBD1,TRBV25-1,TRBJ2-1,CASTPTGTGGNEQFF,TGTGCCAGCACCCCGACGGGGACAGGGGGCAATGAGCAGTTCTTC
-,-,TRBV30,TRBJ1-1,CAWSVRSGNTEAFF,TGTGCCTGGAGTGTACGGTCAGGTAACACTGAAGCTTTCTTT
-,-,TRBV7-9,TRBJ1-3,CASSSDKGAVGTIYF,TGTGCCAGCAGTTCGGACAAAGGCGCTGTCGGCACCATATATTTT
-,TRBD1,TRBV5-1,TRBJ2-5,CASRPTTGGGVRVYF,TGCGCCAGCAGGCCAACTACAGGGGGAGGTGTGAGGGTATACTTC
-,TRBD1,TRBV9,TRBJ1-2,CASSVGDRAGNYGYTF,TGTGCCAGCAGCGTAGGGGACAGGGCCGGGAACTATGGCTACACCTTC
-,-,TRBV6-6,TRBJ1-4,CASSSVQGGEKLFF,TGTGCCAGCAGTTCTGTACAGGGAGGGGAAAAACTGTTTTTT
many,-,TRBV6-4,TRBJ2-3,CASSAVGDGTDTQYF,TGTGCCAGCAGTGCAGTGGGAGACGGCACAGATACGCAGTATTTT
-,-,TRBV15,TRBJ2-7,CATSRVKTAEQYF,TGTGCCACCAGCAGAGTCAAAACGGCCGAGCAGTACTTC
-,TRBD1,TRBV6-5,TRBJ2-5,CASSPGTVQETQYF,TGTGCCAGCAGTCCCGGGACAGTCCAAGAGACCCAGTACTTC
few,TRBD2,TRBV27,TRBJ2-7,CASRGLAGVQIYEQYF,TGTGCCAGCCGGGGACTAGCGGGAGTCCAAATCTACGAGCAGTACTTC
-,-,TRBV18,TRBJ2-5,CASSPEGPQETQYF,TGTGCCAGCTCACCGGAGGGGCCCCAAGAGACCCAGTACTTC
-,TRBD2,TRBV2,TRBJ2-2,CASSPTSGGYTGELFF,TGTGCCAGCAGTCCGACTAGCGGGGGATACACCGGGGAGCTGTTTTTT
few,-,TRBV6-5,TRBJ1-5,CASSSAWNQPQHF,TGTGCCAGCTCCTCGGCGTGGAATCAGCCCCAGCATTTT
-,TRBD2,TRBV11-2,TRBJ2-1,CASSSTRGVAGRAYNEQFF,TGTGCCAGCAGCTCAACCCGAGGGGTAGCGGGACGGGCCTACAATGAGCAGTTCTTC
-,-,TRBV28,TRBJ2-5,CASSLSPPAGGPEAQYF,TGTGCCAGCAGTTTATCCCCCCCGGCCGGGGGCCCCGAGGCCCAGTACTTC
-,-,TRBV7-6,TRBJ1-6,CASSPGEGPSYNSPLHF,TGTGCCAGCAGCCCAGGCGAGGGACCCTCCTATAATTCACCCCTCCACTTT
-,-,TRBV10-3,TRBJ1-5,CAISATGLNQPQHF,TGTGCCATCAGTGCTACAGGCCTCAATCAGCCCCAGCATTTT
-,-,TRBV27,TRBJ2-5,CASSLGSNQETQYF,TGTGCCAGCAGTTTAGGCAGCAACCAAGAGACCCAGTACTTC
-,-,TRBV5-1,TRBJ1-1,CASSSGYTEAFF,TGCGCCAGCAGCTCAGGGTATACTGAAGCTTTCTTT
-,-,TRBV7-6,TRBJ1-1,CASSLEQLTEAFF,TGTGCCAGCAGCTTAGAACAGCTCACTGAAGCTTTCTTT
-,-,TRBV2,TRBJ2-1,CASSGAETYNEQFF,TGTGCCAGCAGCGGAGCGGAAACCTACAATGAGCAGTTCTTC
-,TRBD2,TRBV25-1,TRBJ2-1,CASSPGTIYNEQFF,TGTGCCAGCAGTCCCGGGACTATCTACAATGAGCAGTTCTTC
-,-,TRBV7-2,TRBJ2-7,CASSYSATRTVSYEQYF,TGTGCCAGCAGTTACAGCGCCACGCGGACCGTCTCCTACGAGCAGTACTTC
-,-,TRBV27,TRBJ2-3,CASSYQATDTQYF,TGTGCCAGCAGTTACCAGGCCACAGATACGCAGTATTTT
-,-,TRBV27,TRBJ1-1,CASSPPTLTEAFF,TGTGCCAGCAGTCCCCCGACATTGACTGAAGCTTTCTTT
-,-,TRBV5-1,TRBJ2-5,CASGEDEETQYF,TGCGCCAGCGGGGAGGACGAAGAGACCCAGTACTTC
-,TRBD1,TRBV5-5,TRBJ2-7,CASSAGTGIFYEQYF,TGTGCCAGCAGCGCCGGGACAGGGATCTTCTACGAGCAGTACTTC
-,-,TRBV27,TRBJ2-1,CASSQYNEQFF,TGTGCCAGCAGTCAATACAATGAGCAGTTCTTC
once,-,TRBV29-1,TRBJ1-1,CSARPYTEAFF,TGCAGCGCCCGGCCGTACACTGAAGCTTTCTTT
-,-,TRBV9,TRBJ2-5,CASSGPWGVETQYF,TGTGCCAGCAGCGGTCCTTGGGGGGTGGAGACCCAGTACTTC
once,TRBD1,TRBV30,TRBJ1-1,CAWSPRDRGRTEAFF,TGTGCCTGGAGCCCCCGCGACAGGGGCCGGACTGAAGCTTTCTTT
-,-,TRBV18,TRBJ2-1,CASSPTHEQFF,TGTGCCAGCTCCCCCACCCATGAGCAGTTCTTC
-,TRBD2,TRBV19,TRBJ2-3,CASSITAGKTDTQYF,TGTGCCAGTAGTATAACAGCGGGGAAGACAGATACGCAGTATTTT